The rows below give T cell receptor beta chains drawn from one sample of a study of control samples from healthy donors and cancer patients. Method: immunoSEQ multiplex PCR; TCRdb's copy keeps in-frame clones and lacks some. The table lists 130,000 to 150,000 clones, 85% to 95% of them singletons. The sequenced sample was PBMCs. Receptor source: a man aged 55 to 69 with colorectal cancer. CDR3s include the opening cysteine and the closing phenylalanine or tryptophan. The D gene is left open where the match is weak.

d_call: .; v_call: TRBV5-4; cdr3_aa: CASTRGVDVEAFF
d_call: TRBD1; v_call: TRBV7-2; cdr3_aa: CASSLAGQPGYEQFF
d_call: .; v_call: TRBV5-8; cdr3_aa: CASTHSGQMNYGYTF
d_call: TRBD1; v_call: TRBV6-5; cdr3_aa: CASTKDRVANEKLFF
d_call: TRBD1; v_call: TRBV30; cdr3_aa: CAWSSHNLGQGGEQYF
d_call: TRBD1; v_call: TRBV6-5; cdr3_aa: CASSLTGIQETQYF
d_call: .; v_call: TRBV30; cdr3_aa: CAWSTYNEQFF
d_call: .; v_call: TRBV6-1; cdr3_aa: CASSEALQRWANYGYTF
d_call: TRBD2; v_call: TRBV29-1; cdr3_aa: CSALSGAGGKNIQYF
d_call: .; v_call: TRBV6-5; cdr3_aa: CASSDRDTGNTIYF
d_call: .; v_call: TRBV13; cdr3_aa: CASSLAGIGANVLTF
d_call: TRBD1; v_call: TRBV28; cdr3_aa: CASSSPGTGTEKLFF
d_call: .; v_call: TRBV5-5; cdr3_aa: CASSRYTTRDEQYF
d_call: TRBD1; v_call: TRBV30; cdr3_aa: CAWSPGGGGEGYGYTF
d_call: .; v_call: TRBV5-4; cdr3_aa: CASSFLHYEQYF
d_call: .; v_call: TRBV15; cdr3_aa: CATSRDGASGGYTF
d_call: .; v_call: TRBV11-3; cdr3_aa: CASSFSRGNEQFF
d_call: .; v_call: TRBV6-5; cdr3_aa: CASRDTLTYEQYF
d_call: .; v_call: TRBV7-8; cdr3_aa: CASSLGPGHISGGNQPQHF
d_call: .; v_call: TRBV10-3; cdr3_aa: CAISESPRDYEQYF
d_call: .; v_call: TRBV27; cdr3_aa: CATQAGYNEQFF
d_call: .; v_call: TRBV6-5; cdr3_aa: CASSYEGNYGYTF
d_call: TRBD1; v_call: TRBV28; cdr3_aa: CASTDRAYTEAFF
d_call: .; v_call: TRBV18; cdr3_aa: CASSPGGVRSGANVLTF
d_call: .; v_call: TRBV1; cdr3_aa: CTSSQDFQGQSTDTQYF
d_call: TRBD1; v_call: TRBV10-3; cdr3_aa: CAISEPFRDRRNQPQHF
d_call: TRBD1; v_call: TRBV18; cdr3_aa: CASLPGTGGRKETQYF
d_call: TRBD1; v_call: TRBV6-2/TRBV6-3; cdr3_aa: CASSLSDRGSSGNTIYF
d_call: TRBD2; v_call: TRBV6-2/TRBV6-3; cdr3_aa: CASSYSGGWYNEQFF
d_call: .; v_call: TRBV7-9; cdr3_aa: CASISSDGISYEQYF
d_call: .; v_call: TRBV12-2; cdr3_aa: CASRFHGGETDSYEQYF
d_call: .; v_call: TRBV11-2; cdr3_aa: CASSLGLMNTGELFF
d_call: .; v_call: TRBV7-9; cdr3_aa: CASSLLARDTQYF
d_call: TRBD2; v_call: TRBV9; cdr3_aa: CASSPRGSGLAGGLDTQYF
d_call: TRBD2; v_call: TRBV11-2; cdr3_aa: CASSSYRLAGATYEQYF
d_call: TRBD1; v_call: TRBV9; cdr3_aa: CASSVTGASFDTQYF
d_call: TRBD1; v_call: TRBV7-2; cdr3_aa: CASSLLGTGDSPLHF
d_call: .; v_call: TRBV4-3; cdr3_aa: CASSQDPPGVVTEAFF